Listed here is a single T cell receptor beta chain. This record belongs to a study of T cells after yellow fever vaccination. From the 5' RACE reads, TCRdb called clonotypes with MiXCR, one entry per CDR3 protein. This table has under 550,000 distinct CDR3 sequences, about a fifth appearing once. This sequence originates from a man younger than 35 who received the YFV17D yellow fever vaccine. The specimen comprised PBMCs, sampled 21 days after the first yellow fever vaccination.

CDR3 protein: CSARVLNTEAFF. DNA of the CDR3: TGCAGTGCTAGAGTACTGAACACTGAAGCTTTCTTT. The V gene is TRBV20-1, the J gene TRBJ1-1; D gene uncertain. Germline V lookup: CDR1 DFQATT, CDR2 SNEGSKA (reference sequence). V was shortened by 1 base and J by 0 bases, with 3 bases between the two germline ends. CDR3 length: 12 amino acids.